Here is one T cell receptor beta chain with its context. Trimming shortened V by 4 bases and J by 3 bases, and 12 bases separated the two germline ends. In germline, CDR1 is MNHNY, CDR2 SVGAGI (reference sequence). This CDR3 region has 14 residues. This record belongs to a study of blood T cell repertoires in COVID-19. This table comes from immunoSEQ multiplex PCR, and its TCRdb copy is limited to in-frame clones, with some not included. The sample yields 250,000 to 300,000 clones, around 80% seen once. The chain combines TRBV6-6 with TRBJ1-1; D might be TRBD1 (6 bases). The source of this sequence is a man between 60 and 75 years old with acute or convalescent COVID-19. Source material: peripheral blood. CDR3 amino acids: CASSSFEGDTEAFF. The CDR3 DNA is TGTGCCAGCAGTTCCTTTGAGGGGGACACTGAAGCTTTCTTT.